The 6 T cell receptor beta chains listed next were all sequenced from one sample in a study of cytomegalovirus exposure and HLA in healthy donors. The PCR ran on 60 Vbeta and 13 Jbeta primers. TCRdb's copy holds only in-frame clones and misses some; the assay was immunoSEQ multiplex PCR. The table records some 120,000 clones, 60% to 85% of them present only once. Material for sequencing was PBMCs. These receptors were collected from a woman aged 40 to 50 in good health and CMV-seropositive.

The chain links TRBV9 to TRBJ1-1, with 11 bases that match TRBD1. V was clipped by 0 bases and J by 10 bases; unmatched bases: 8. The germline V gene has CDR1 SGDLS and CDR2 YYNGEE. CDR3 length: 15 residues. The CDR3 DNA reads as TGTGCCAGCAGCGTAGGAGGACAGGGGGCTTCTGGAGCTTTCTTT. Amino acid sequence: CASSVGGQGASGAFF.

This rearrangement joins TRBV7-2 to TRBJ2-3; D might be TRBD1 (6 bases). Trimming took off 1 base at V and 5 bases at J, with 10 bases between the two ends. The CDR3 length is 14 residues. Per the germline V gene, CDR1 is SGHTA and CDR2 is FQGNSA. CDR3 amino acids: CASSLDRVRDTQYF. CDR3 DNA sequence: TGTGCCAGCAGCTTAGACAGGGTGAGAGATACGCAGTATTTT.

This sequence joins TRBV5-1 and TRBJ2-1, with 9 bases fitting TRBD1. Germline V gives CDR1 SGHRS, CDR2 YFSETQ. Losses at the gene ends were 2 bases for V and 9 bases for J; bases not matched to a gene: 3. The CDR3 totals 13 residues. The CDR3 bases are TGCGCCAGCAGCTTCACAGGGGGCCGTGAGCAGTTCTTC. Encoded protein: CASSFTGGREQFF.

The chain carries TRBV2 and TRBJ2-7; TRBD1 matches at 7 bases. The CDR3 totals 14 residues. The trim removed 1 base at V and 3 bases at J, leaving 3 bases unmatched. The V gene's germline CDR1 is SNHLY and CDR2 FYNNEI. DNA of the CDR3: TGTGCCAGCAGTGAAGGACAGGGAATCTACGAGCAGTACTTC. The encoded protein is CASSEGQGIYEQYF. The entire variable domain, with the rest obtained from reference TRBV2 and TRBJ2-7, is as follows: EPEVTQTPSHQVTQMGQEVILRCVPISNHLYFYWYRQILGQKVEFLVSFYNNEISEKSEIFDDQFSVERPDGSNFTLKIRSTKLEDSAMYFCASSEGQGIYEQYFGPGTRLTVT.

The chain carries TRBV19 and TRBJ1-5; possible D gene TRBD1, 6 bases. The CDR3 consists of 17 residues. V lost 4 bases to trimming and J lost 5 bases, with 21 bases between them. Looked up from germline, CDR1 is LNHDA and CDR2 is SQIVND (reference sequence). CDR3 residues: CASSTRGAGAGDQPQHF. The DNA of the CDR3 is TGTGCCAGTAGTACCCGGGGGGCCGGGGCCGGGGATCAGCCCCAGCATTTT.

The chain links TRBV7-3 to TRBJ2-1, with D hard to call. V was trimmed by 1 base and J by 0 bases, leaving 7 bases between them. This CDR3 spans 15 amino acids. The germline V gene encodes CDR1 SGHTA and CDR2 FQGTGA. DNA of the CDR3: TGTGCCAGCAGCTTAAGTCGGAGCTCCTACAATGAGCAGTTCTTC. This codes for CASSLSRSSYNEQFF.